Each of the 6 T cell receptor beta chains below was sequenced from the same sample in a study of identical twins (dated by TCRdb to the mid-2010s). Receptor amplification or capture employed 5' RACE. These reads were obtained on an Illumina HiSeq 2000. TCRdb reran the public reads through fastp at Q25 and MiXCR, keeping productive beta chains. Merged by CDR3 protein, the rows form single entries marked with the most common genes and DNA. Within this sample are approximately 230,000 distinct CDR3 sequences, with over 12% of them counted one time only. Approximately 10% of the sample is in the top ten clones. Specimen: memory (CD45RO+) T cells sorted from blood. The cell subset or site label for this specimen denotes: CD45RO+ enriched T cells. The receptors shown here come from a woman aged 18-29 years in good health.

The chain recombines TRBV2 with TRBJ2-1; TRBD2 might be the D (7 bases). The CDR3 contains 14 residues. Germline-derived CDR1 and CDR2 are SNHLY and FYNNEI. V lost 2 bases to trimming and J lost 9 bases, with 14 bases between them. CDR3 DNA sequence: TGTGCCAGCAGTGAAACGGGGGGCCGTAGTGAGCAGTTCTTC. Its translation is CASSETGGRSEQFF.

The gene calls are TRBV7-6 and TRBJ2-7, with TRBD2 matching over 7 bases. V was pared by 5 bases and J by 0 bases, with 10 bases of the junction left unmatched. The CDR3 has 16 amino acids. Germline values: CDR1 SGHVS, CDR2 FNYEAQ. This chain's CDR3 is CASSPQTSLSSYEQYF. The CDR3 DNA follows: TGTGCCAGCAGCCCCCAGACTAGCTTGAGCTCCTACGAGCAGTACTTC. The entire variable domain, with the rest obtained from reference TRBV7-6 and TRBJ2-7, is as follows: GAGVSQSPRYKVTKRGQDVALRCDPISGHVSLYWYRQALGQGPEFLTYFNYEAQQDKSGLPNDRFSAERPEGSISTLTIQRTEQRDSAMYRCASSPQTSLSSYEQYFGPGTRLTVT.

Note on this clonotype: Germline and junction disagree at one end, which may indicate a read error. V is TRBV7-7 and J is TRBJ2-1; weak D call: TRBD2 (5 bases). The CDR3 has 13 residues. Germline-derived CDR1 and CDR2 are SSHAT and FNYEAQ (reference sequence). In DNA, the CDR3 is TGTGCTAGCAGCACCCGAGGGTCGGGTGAGCAGTTCTTC. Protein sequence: CASSTRGSGEQFF.

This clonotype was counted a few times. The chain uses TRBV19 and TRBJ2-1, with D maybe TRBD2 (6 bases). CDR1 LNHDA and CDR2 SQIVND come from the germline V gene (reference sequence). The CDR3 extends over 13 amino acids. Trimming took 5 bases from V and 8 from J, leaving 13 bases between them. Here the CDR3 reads CASSPTSTYEQFF. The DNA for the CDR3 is TGTGCCAGTAGTCCGACTAGTACATATGAGCAGTTCTTC. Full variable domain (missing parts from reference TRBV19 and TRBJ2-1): DGGITQSPKYLFRKEGQNVTLSCEQNLNHDAMYWYRQDPGQGLRLIYYSQIVNDFQKGDIAEGYSVSREKKESFPLTVTSAQKNPTAFYLCASSPTSTYEQFFGPGTRLTVL.

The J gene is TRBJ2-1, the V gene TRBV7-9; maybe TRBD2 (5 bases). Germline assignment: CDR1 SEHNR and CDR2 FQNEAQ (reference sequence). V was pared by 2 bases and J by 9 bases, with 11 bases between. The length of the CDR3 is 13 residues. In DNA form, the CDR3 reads TGTGCCAGCAGCTTAAGTGAGGGTACTGAGCAGTTCTTC. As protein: CASSLSEGTEQFF.

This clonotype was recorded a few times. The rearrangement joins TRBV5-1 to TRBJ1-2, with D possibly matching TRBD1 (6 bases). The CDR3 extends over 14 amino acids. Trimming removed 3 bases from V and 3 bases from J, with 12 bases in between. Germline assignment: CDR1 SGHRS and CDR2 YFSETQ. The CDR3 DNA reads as TGCGCCAGCAGCTCAACAGGGACGGACTATGGCTACACCTTC. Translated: CASSSTGTDYGYTF. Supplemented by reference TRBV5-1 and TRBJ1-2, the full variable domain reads KAGVTQTPRYLIKTRGQQVTLSCSPISGHRSVSWYQQTPGQGLQFLFEYFSETQRNKGNFPGRFSGRQFSNSRSEMNVSTLELGDSALYLCASSSTGTDYGYTFGSGTRLTVV.